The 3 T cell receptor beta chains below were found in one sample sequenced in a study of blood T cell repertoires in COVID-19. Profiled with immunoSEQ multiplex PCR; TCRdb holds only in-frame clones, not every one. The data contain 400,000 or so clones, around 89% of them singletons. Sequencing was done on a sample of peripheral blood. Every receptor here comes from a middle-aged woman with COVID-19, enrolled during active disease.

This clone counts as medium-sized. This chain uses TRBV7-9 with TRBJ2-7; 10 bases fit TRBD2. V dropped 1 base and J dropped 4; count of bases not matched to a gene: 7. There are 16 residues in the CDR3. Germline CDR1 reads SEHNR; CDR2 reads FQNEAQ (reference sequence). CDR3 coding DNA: TGTGCCAGCAGCTTAGAAAGCGGGAGGGCTCCTTACGAGCAGTACTTC. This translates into CASSLESGRAPYEQYF.

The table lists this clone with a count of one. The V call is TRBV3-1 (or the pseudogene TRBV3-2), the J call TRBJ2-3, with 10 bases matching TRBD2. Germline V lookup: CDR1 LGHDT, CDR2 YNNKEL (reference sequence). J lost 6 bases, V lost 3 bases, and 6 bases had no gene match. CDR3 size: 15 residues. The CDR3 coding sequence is TGTGCCAGCAGCCACTCCCCAGCGGGGGGGGATACGCAGTATTTT. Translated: CASSHSPAGGDTQYF.

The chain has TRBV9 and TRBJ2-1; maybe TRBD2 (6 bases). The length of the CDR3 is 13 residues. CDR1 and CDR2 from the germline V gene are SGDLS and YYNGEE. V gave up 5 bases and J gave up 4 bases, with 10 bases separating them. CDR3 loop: CASSSGGYNEQFF. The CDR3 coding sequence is TGTGCCAGCAGTTCCGGGGGATACAATGAGCAGTTCTTC.